These 10 T cell receptor beta chains came from one sample sequenced in a study of OX40 agonist ivuxolimab in advanced cancers. Data came from immunoSEQ multiplex PCR; TCRdb stores just in-frame clones and leaves some out. The sample consists of approximately 73,000 clones, roughly 88% of them appearing once. The sequencing here drew on CD4+ or CD8+ T cells sorted from blood, taken in a trial of the OX40 agonist ivuxolimab. The origin of the receptors is an adult with an advanced solid tumor such as melanoma, head and neck, liver or kidney cancer.

This chain joins TRBV16 and TRBJ1-4; TRBD1 might be the D (6 bases). Trimming stripped 4 bases from V and 0 bases from J, with 9 bases between. The CDR3 is 15 residues long. CDR1 and CDR2 from the germline V gene are KGHSY and FQNENV. The CDR3 DNA sequence: TGTGCCAGCAGCCGGGGGGCCCCAACTAATGAAAAACTGTTTTTT. Translated, it gives CASSRGAPTNEKLFF. The full variable domain, its missing parts supplied by reference TRBV16 and TRBJ1-4, is GEEVAQTPKHLVRGEGQKAKLYCAPIKGHSYVFWYQQVLKNEFKFLISFQNENVFDETGMPKERFSAKCLPNSPCSLEIQATKLEDSAVYFCASSRGAPTNEKLFFGSGTQLSVL.

V usage is TRBV2 and J usage is TRBJ2-3; D not certain. The CDR3 runs to 12 residues. The V gene lost 7 bases and the J gene lost 2 bases, with 7 bases spanning the gap. The germline CDR1 and CDR2 sequences are SNHLY and FYNNEI. DNA for the CDR3: TGTGCCAGCAAAGGCGTCACAGATACGCAGTATTTT. Translation: CASKGVTDTQYF.

CDR3 sequence reads: CASSLSGTGWVHTF. In nucleotides, the CDR3 is TGTGCCAGCAGCTTATCCGGGACAGGGTGGGTCCACACCTTC. V gene TRBV7-2 combines with J gene TRBJ1-2, with 9 bases fitting TRBD1. Germline-derived CDR1 and CDR2 are SGHTA and FQGNSA. Germline trimming cut 2 bases from V and 12 bases from J; bases unmatched to any gene: 10. This CDR3 has 14 amino acids.

This clone appeared a single time. The chain combines TRBV2 with TRBJ2-2, with no clear D. V was trimmed by 5 bases and J by 6 bases, leaving 10 bases between them. CDR3 length: 13 amino acids. Germline loops: CDR1 SNHLY, CDR2 FYNNEI. The CDR3 DNA follows: TGTGCCAGCAGTCTCTTACCGGCCGGGGAGCTGTTTTTT. Translated, it gives CASSLLPAGELFF.

The chain is built from TRBV4-3 and TRBJ2-1; TRBD1 is a possible D gene (6 bases). The germline gives CDR1 LGHNA, CDR2 YSLEER. The CDR3 has 16 amino acids. V lost 0 bases to trimming and J lost 0 bases, with 9 bases between them. The CDR3 region has the DNA TGCGCCAGCAGCCAAGACGCAGGGGCCTCCTACAATGAGCAGTTCTTC. As protein: CASSQDAGASYNEQFF.

The rearrangement joins TRBV7-3 to TRBJ2-5; a weak D match, TRBD1 (6 bases). V lost 5 bases and J lost 5, with 12 bases in between. The CDR3 spans 13 residues. Per the germline V gene, CDR1 is SGHTA and CDR2 is FQGTGA. The CDR3 protein is CASSKQGDETQYF. CDR3 nucleotides: TGTGCCAGCAGCAAACAGGGAGACGAGACCCAGTACTTC. Full variable domain (rest looked up from reference TRBV7-3 and TRBJ2-5): GAGVSQTPSNKVTEKGKYVELRCDPISGHTALYWYRQSLGQGPEFLIYFQGTGAADDSGLPNDRFFAVRPEGSVSTLKIQRTERGDSAVYLCASSKQGDETQYFGPGTRLLVL.

This clone was seen only a few times. As DNA, the CDR3 is TGCGCCAGCAGTGACTCGGCGGGAGCGGGGGCCGGGGAGCTGTTTTTT. Protein sequence: CASSDSAGAGAGELFF. The chain carries TRBV10-2 and TRBJ2-2; 8 bases are shared with TRBD2. The CDR3 consists of 16 residues. The germline V gene has CDR1 WSHSY and CDR2 SAAADI. J gave up 6 bases and V 3 bases, and 9 bases lay outside the gene matches.

The CDR3 sequence is CASSVSTNYGYTF. The DNA for the CDR3 is TGTGCCAGCAGCGTCAGTACTAACTATGGCTACACCTTC. This sequence joins TRBV9 and TRBJ1-2; D not resolved. The CDR3 covers 13 residues. The germline CDR1 and CDR2 sequences are SGDLS and YYNGEE. Between the trimmed V and J ends, which lost 2 bases and 0 bases, there was a span of 5 bases.

The J gene is TRBJ2-7, the V gene TRBV2, with D uncertain. CDR1 is SNHLY and CDR2 is FYNNEI in the germline V gene. The length of the CDR3 is 11 residues. Trimming took off 7 bases at V and 4 bases at J, with 8 bases between the two ends. CDR3 sequence: CASKGTYEQYF. The DNA for the CDR3 is TGTGCCAGCAAGGGCACTTACGAGCAGTACTTC.

The sample holds one count of this clone. The chain couples TRBV6-6 to TRBJ1-6, with TRBD1 matching 8 bases. Trimming removed 5 bases from V and 15 bases from J; junction bases left unmatched: 9. The CDR3 consists of 13 residues. Germline V lookup: CDR1 MNHNY, CDR2 SVGAGI (reference sequence). The CDR3 nucleotides are TGTGCCAGCAGTCCACAGGGGGGTAGGGACCTCCACTTT. Its protein is CASSPQGGRDLHF.